This record looks at one T cell receptor (beta chain) sequence and its context. Its antigen is currently unknown. These data come from a study of cytomegalovirus exposure and HLA in healthy donors. The PCR was carried out with 60 Vbeta primers and 13 Jbeta primers. Assay used: immunoSEQ multiplex PCR; TCRdb lists only in-frame clones, some missing. The data hold 130,000 or so clones, with around 65% observed a single time. The CDR3 consists of 16 residues. V shed 2 bases, J shed 4 bases, and the junction held 11 bases outside the gene matches. The germline V gene encodes CDR1 GTSNPN and CDR2 SVGIG (reference sequence). Study-wide findings and caveats: A later analysis showed TCR association rates differing by HLA locus, peaking at DRB1 and lowest at HLA-C. Because they were indistinguishable, some V segments, including TRBV6-2 and TRBV6-3, were excluded.

The sequenced sample was PBMCs. The chain links TRBV30 to TRBJ1-3; 7 bases agree with TRBD1. This clonotype was obtained from a man aged 18 to 30 in good health and CMV-seronegative. The CDR3 nucleotides are TGTGCCTGGAGTAACCCGGAGGGGGCGTCCGGAAACACCATATATTTT. Translation gives CAWSNPEGASGNTIYF.